This TCR beta chain stems from a study of neurological immune-mediated disorders (dated by TCRdb to between 2018 and 2021). Looking at the study overall: Peripheral blood TCR-beta repertoires from patients with HTLV-I-associated myelopathy (HAM/TSP), patients with multiple sclerosis, and healthy controls were compared in the study using UMI-based sequencing. The 95 to 120 TCR-beta libraries covered PBMC samples along with longitudinal samples, technical triplicates, and paired sorted CD4+ and CD8+ T-cell subsets. Technical triplicate libraries were sequenced to precisely calculate how much the frequency of each individual clone varied. The cohort was made up of about 65 subjects, consisting of around 15 HAM/TSP patients, around 35 multiple sclerosis patients and roughly 20 healthy controls. Results the study describes overall, beyond this receptor: TCR clonal expansion was greatest in HAM/TSP patients and smallest in MS patients, who ranked below even healthy controls. No identical CDR3 amino acid sequences were shared among expanded clones across subjects, suggesting private TCR-beta repertoires in all groups.

cDNA was synthesized by template-switch 5'RACE using a primer carrying a 10-nucleotide random unique molecular identifier by which each TCR transcript was tagged. Every sequencing run yielded over 160 million TCR-beta sequences covering 15-18 subjects. The RNeasy kit was used to extract total RNA. TCR-beta VDJ regions were amplified with primers for the TCR constant region and the 5'RACE anchor, using the KAPA Real-time Library Amplification kit. Sample indexes and Illumina adaptors were added in a first PCR, after which library yield was increased in a second PCR. After purification with Ampure beads, the TCR product of roughly 650 bp was size-selected on a 2% E-gel SizeSelection system. Before pooling, library quality was checked on a Bioanalyzer, concentration was measured with Qubit, and libraries were quantified with the Kapa Library Quantification kit. An Illumina HiSeq 2500 was used to sequence the libraries paired-end at 2 x 150 bp. To increase sequence diversity, roughly 24-32% phiX was spiked into each library pool. The source study handled its data this way. The quality-filtered reads were processed with the UMI-based MiGEC pipeline, whose error correction step removed more than 85% of the raw TCR sequences. IMGT germline references were used for aligning VDJ genes, and each clonotype was defined as a unique CDR3 amino acid sequence together with its V-J genes. VDJtools evaluated clonal expansion, Shannon diversity and CDR3 relatedness (CalcPairwiseDistances, ClusterSamples); CLCbio workbench built phylogenetic trees. Clones with at least 8 unique UMIs were defined as expanded, with this threshold being based on coefficient-of-variation modelling across technical triplicates. Through fastp at Q25 and MiXCR, TCRdb rebuilt clones from the public reads, retaining in-frame beta chains. Merged by CDR3 protein, the rows form single entries marked with the most common genes and DNA. In this record, the V and J calls reflect TCRdb's handling and not the investigators' own analysis. In all, the sample holds about 44,000 distinct CDR3 sequences, and approximately 21% of those were seen once. Around 4.7% of the sample is in the top ten clones.

Explained via the paper, the time point label denotes: technical triplicate 3. Unsorted PBMC libraries were generated from 2 million PBMCs stored in RNAlater at -80 °C until RNA extraction. Peripheral blood was subjected to Ficoll-Hypaque density gradient centrifugation to isolate PBMCs, which were then cryopreserved in liquid nitrogen. CDR1 and CDR2 were assigned from the germline V gene (reference sequence) as LGHDT and YNNKEL. Taken from cysteine to phenylalanine, the CDR3 has 17 residues. Only the CDR3 DNA is retained, 51 bases long and in frame from the first base. V has 3 bases trimmed and J has 6 bases trimmed; junction bases matching no gene number 6. Worth noting for this clonotype: Its antigen is still unknown. No base quality values were provided; no much bigger clone lies one nucleotide off.

Recombination joined TRBV3-1 with TRBJ2-3; 16 bases in between match TRBD2. Sequencing was done on a sample of PBMCs. The TCR originated in a man in his sixties with HTLV-1-associated myelopathy (HAM/TSP). CDR3 loop: CASSQGLAGGPRDTQYF. The DNA sequence is given as TGTGCCAGCAGCCAGGGACTAGCGGGAGGGCCTAGGGATACGCAGTATTTT.